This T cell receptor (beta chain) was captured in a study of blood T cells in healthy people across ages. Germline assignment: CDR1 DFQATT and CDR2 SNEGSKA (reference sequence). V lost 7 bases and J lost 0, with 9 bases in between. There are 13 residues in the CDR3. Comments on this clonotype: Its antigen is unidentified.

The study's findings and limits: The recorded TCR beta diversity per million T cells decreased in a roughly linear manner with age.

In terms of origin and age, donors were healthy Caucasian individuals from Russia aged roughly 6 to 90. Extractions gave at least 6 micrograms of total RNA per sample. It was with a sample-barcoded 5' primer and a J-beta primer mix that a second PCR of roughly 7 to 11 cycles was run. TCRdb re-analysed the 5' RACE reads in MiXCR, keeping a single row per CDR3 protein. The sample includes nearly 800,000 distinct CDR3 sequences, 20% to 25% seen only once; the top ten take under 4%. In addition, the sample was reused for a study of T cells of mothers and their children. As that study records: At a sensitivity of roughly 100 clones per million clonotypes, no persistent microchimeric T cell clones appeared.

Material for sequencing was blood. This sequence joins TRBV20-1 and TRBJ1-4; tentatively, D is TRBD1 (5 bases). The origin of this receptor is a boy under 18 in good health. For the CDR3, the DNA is TGCAGTGTGGGGGGTGCAACTAATGAAAAACTGTTTTTT. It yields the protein CSVGGATNEKLFF.